What follows describes a single T cell receptor beta chain. Deletions cut 5 bases from V and 2 bases from J, with 21 bases between. Germline CDR1 and CDR2: SGHVS and FQNEAQ. The CDR3 spans 17 residues. How the authors handled the data: Reference gene primer amplification gave nucleated cell count estimates. TCRdb's copy holds only in-frame clones and misses some; the assay was immunoSEQ multiplex PCR. Clonal size and the V and J genes are those of that table, whereas D and trimming came from the DNA. Among roughly 180,000 clones listed, about 80% were seen once. This sample stems from a study of blood T cell repertoires in COVID-19. Across the study: Donors in the United States, Italy and Spain gave samples during acute or convalescent COVID-19. PBMCs, B-cell-depleted T cells, or T cells provided the cDNA or gDNA that made up the material.

The sequence was collected from a woman aged 45-59 years with active or convalescent COVID-19. J is TRBJ2-5 and V is TRBV7-8; D perhaps matches TRBD2 (6 bases). Material for sequencing was peripheral blood. Written as DNA, the CDR3 is TGTGCCAGCAGCCCCGCGTTTCGGGGGAGCTTTCAAGAGACCCAGTACTTC. It yields the protein CASSPAFRGSFQETQYF.